What follows describes a single TCR beta chain. Its antigen is still unknown. The data stem from a study of cytomegalovirus exposure and HLA in healthy donors. Across the whole study: A subsequent analysis reported that the roughly 120 validation repertoires were produced on the same platform that had also been used for the 600 to 800 first-cohort repertoires. Points from the study as a whole: In vitro testing confirmed a few CMV-associated chains as specific for CMV antigens.

From germline, CDR1 is SGHNT and CDR2 YYREEE (reference sequence). Trimming pared 0 bases from V and 0 bases from J, leaving 10 bases between. There are 16 residues in the CDR3. TCRdb keeps only in-frame clones here, not all; method: immunoSEQ multiplex PCR. The table shows about 350,000 clones, with around 90% occurring only once. The sequence was obtained from a woman aged 25-40 years in good health and CMV-seropositive. The sequenced material came from PBMCs. The rearrangement links TRBV5-4 to TRBJ1-3; a possible D gene is TRBD1 (6 bases). CDR3 nucleotides: TGTGCCAGCAGCTTGGCAGGGGCCTCCTCTGGAAACACCATATATTTT. Its translation is CASSLAGASSGNTIYF.